This TCR beta chain is drawn from a study of tumor and adjacent non-tumor tissue in lung cancer. Three rounds of nested PCR, following a modified ARM-PCR protocol, produced the TCRbeta library. TCRdb analysed the multiplex PCR reads with MiXCR anew, one entry per CDR3 protein. The table includes about 50,000 distinct CDR3 sequences, just under 75% detected once. The CDR3 is 15 amino acids. As for this clonotype: At one of its ends the junction is not consistent with the germline gene, which may arise from a read error.

RNA was extracted from bulk tissue without any cell sorting. This non-tumor lung sample came from over 3 cm beyond the tumor edge. The sample was distant non-tumor lung tissue. The source is an older woman with non-small cell lung cancer. The rearrangement links TRBV12-3 or TRBV12-4 to TRBJ2-7; D might be TRBD1 (5 bases). CDR3 sequence: CASSLKVEGAYERYF. The CDR3 DNA reads as TGTGCCAGCAGTTTAAAAGTCGAAGGGGCTTACGAGCGGTACTTC.